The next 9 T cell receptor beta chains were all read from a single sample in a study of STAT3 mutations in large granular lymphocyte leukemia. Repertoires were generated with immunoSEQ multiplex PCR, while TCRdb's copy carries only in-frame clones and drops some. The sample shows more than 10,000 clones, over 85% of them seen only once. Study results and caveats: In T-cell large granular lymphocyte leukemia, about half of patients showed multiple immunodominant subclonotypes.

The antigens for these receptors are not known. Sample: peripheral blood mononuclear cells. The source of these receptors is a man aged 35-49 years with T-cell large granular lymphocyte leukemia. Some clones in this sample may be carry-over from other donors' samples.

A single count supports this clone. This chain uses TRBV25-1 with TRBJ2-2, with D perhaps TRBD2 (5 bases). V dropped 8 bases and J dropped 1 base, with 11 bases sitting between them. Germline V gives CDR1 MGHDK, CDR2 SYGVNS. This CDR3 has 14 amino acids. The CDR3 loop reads CASRAGGNTGELFF. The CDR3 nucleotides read TGTGCCAGCCGGGCAGGAGGGAACACCGGGGAGCTGTTTTTT. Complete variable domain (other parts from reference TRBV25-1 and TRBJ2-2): EADIYQTPRYLVIGTGKKITLECSQTMGHDKMYWYQQDPGMELHLIHYSYGVNSTEKGDLSSESTVSRIRTEHFPLTLESARPSHTSQYLCASRAGGNTGELFFGEGSRLTVL.

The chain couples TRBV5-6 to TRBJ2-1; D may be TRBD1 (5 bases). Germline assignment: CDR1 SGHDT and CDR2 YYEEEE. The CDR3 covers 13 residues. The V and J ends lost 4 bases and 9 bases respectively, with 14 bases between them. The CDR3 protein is CASSKLDMSEQFF. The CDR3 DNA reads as TGTGCCAGCAGCAAACTGGACATGAGTGAGCAGTTCTTC.

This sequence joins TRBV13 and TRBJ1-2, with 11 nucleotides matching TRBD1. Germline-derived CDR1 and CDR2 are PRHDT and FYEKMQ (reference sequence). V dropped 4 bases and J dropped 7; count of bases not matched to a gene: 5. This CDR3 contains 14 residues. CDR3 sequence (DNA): TGTGCCAGCAGCTCCGGACAGGGGGCAGGTGGCTACACCTTC. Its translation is CASSSGQGAGGYTF.

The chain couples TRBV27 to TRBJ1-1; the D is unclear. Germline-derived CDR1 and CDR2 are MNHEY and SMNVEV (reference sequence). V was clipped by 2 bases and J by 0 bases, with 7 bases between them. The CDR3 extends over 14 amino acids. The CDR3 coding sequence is TGTGCCAGCAGTTTAGTCGCGATGAACACTGAAGCTTTCTTT. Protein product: CASSLVAMNTEAFF.

CDR3: CASIKGQRVTEAFF. Here the CDR3 DNA reads TGTGCCAGCATCAAGGGACAGCGGGTGACTGAAGCTTTCTTT. This chain uses TRBV19 with TRBJ1-1, with TRBD1 matching over 7 bases. The CDR3 sequence is 14 residues long. V dropped 9 bases and J dropped 5; count of bases not matched to a gene: 12. Germline lookup yields CDR1 LNHDA and CDR2 SQIVND (reference sequence).

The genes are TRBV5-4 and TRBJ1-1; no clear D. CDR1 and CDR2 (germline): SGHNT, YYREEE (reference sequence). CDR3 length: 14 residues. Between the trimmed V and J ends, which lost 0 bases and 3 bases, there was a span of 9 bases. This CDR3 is CASSLEDGYTEAFF. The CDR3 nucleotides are TGTGCCAGCAGCTTGGAGGACGGGTACACTGAAGCTTTCTTT.

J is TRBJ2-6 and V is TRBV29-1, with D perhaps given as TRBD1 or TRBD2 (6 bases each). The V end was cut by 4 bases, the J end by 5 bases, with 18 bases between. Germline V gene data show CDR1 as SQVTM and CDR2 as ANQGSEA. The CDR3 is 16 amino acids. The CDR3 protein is CSVGGALQSRANVLTF. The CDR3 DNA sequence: TGCAGCGTTGGGGGGGCACTACAAAGTCGGGCCAACGTCCTGACTTTC.

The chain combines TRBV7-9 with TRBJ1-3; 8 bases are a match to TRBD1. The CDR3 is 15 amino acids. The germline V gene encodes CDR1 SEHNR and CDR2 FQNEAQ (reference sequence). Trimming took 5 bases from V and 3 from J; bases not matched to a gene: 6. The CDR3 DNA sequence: TGTGCCAGCAGCGTGGCCACAGGGGGTGGAAACACCATATATTTT. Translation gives CASSVATGGGNTIYF. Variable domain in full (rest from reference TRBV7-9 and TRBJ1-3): DTGVSQNPRHKITKRGQNVTFRCDPISEHNRLYWYRQTLGQGPEFLTYFQNEAQLEKSRLLSDRFSAERPKGSFSTLEIQRTEQGDSAMYLCASSVATGGGNTIYFGEGSWLTVV.

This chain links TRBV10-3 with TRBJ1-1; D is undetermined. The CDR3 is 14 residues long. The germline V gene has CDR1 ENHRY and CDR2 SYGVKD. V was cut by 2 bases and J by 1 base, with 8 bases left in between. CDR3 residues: CAISENSKNTEAFF. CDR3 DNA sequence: TGTGCCATCAGTGAGAACTCCAAGAACACTGAAGCTTTCTTT.